This section outlines one T cell receptor beta chain sequence together with its context. This sample is drawn from a study of T cell changes during pregnancy in multiple sclerosis. The repertoire was sequenced with immunoSEQ multiplex PCR; TCRdb's copy has only in-frame clones and lacks some. This sample has approximately 52,000 clones, with about nine tenths found just once. The V segment lost 1 base and the J segment 2 bases; nucleotides outside the gene matches: 7. This CDR3 is 17 amino acids long. Germline lookup yields CDR1 MNHNS and CDR2 SASEGT. The clonotype comes from a female donor with multiple sclerosis, enrolled in a pregnancy study. The sequencing used CD4+ T cells from peripheral blood mononuclear cells, collected after pregnancy. This chain connects TRBV6-1 to TRBJ2-1; 8 nucleotides match TRBD2. CDR3: CASSEGGLAGTYNEQFF. CDR3 nucleotides: TGTGCCAGCAGTGAAGGGGGATTAGCGGGGACCTACAATGAGCAGTTCTTC.